The entry below gives a single TCR beta chain sequence along with its context. Its antigen is as yet unknown. This sample is drawn from a study of blood T cells in healthy people across ages. The sample providers were healthy Caucasian people from Russia, aged about 6 to 90. A second PCR of roughly 7 to 11 cycles used a sample-barcoded 5' primer and a J-beta primer mix. The template-switch adaptor, which had 12 random nucleotides, put a tag on each cDNA molecule. Each of the samples gave a minimum of 3 million paired-end reads that contained CDR3. TCRdb passed the 5' RACE reads through MiXCR, listing each CDR3 protein once. The sample carries 700,000 or so distinct CDR3 sequences, around 38% recorded once. Points from the study as a whole: Because donor CMV status was unknown, expanded clonotype changes were possibly confounded.

Sample: blood. The TCR originated in a man aged 80 or over in good health.

CDR3 sequence: CASSLPSRETQYF. As DNA, the CDR3 is TGTGCCAGCAGCTTACCCAGTAGGGAGACCCAGTACTTC. The chain carries TRBV11-2 and TRBJ2-5; D not resolved. From germline, CDR1 is SGHAT and CDR2 FQNNGV. The ends were cut back, 2 bases at V and 5 bases at J, with 9 bases in the middle. The CDR3 contains 13 residues. Complete variable domain (other parts from reference TRBV11-2 and TRBJ2-5): EAGVAQSPRYKIIEKRQSVAFWCNPISGHATLYWYQQILGQGPKLLIQFQNNGVVDDSQLPKDRFSAERLKGVDSTLKIQPAKLEDSAVYLCASSLPSRETQYFGPGTRLLVL.